This passage covers 9 T cell receptor beta chains from one sample sequenced in a study of shared clonotypes between healthy human individuals. Profiling relied on immunoSEQ multiplex PCR, and the TCRdb table lists in-frame clones only, not all of them. Among about 530,000 clones, 60% to 80% were seen once, and the ten largest hold around 12%. The specimen was PBMCs. These receptors all come from a woman aged 40 to 50 in good health. Some clones in this sample may be carry-over from other donors' samples.

J is TRBJ2-7 and V is TRBV30, with 10 bases identical to TRBD2. Losses at the gene ends were 5 bases for V and 1 base for J; bases not matched to a gene: 5. CDR1 and CDR2 (germline): GTSNPN, SVGIG (reference sequence). This CDR3 has 14 residues. CDR3 in DNA: TGTGCCTGGGGGAGCGGGAGGGCATCCTACGAGCAGTACTTC. Its protein is CAWGSGRASYEQYF.

The chain combines TRBV6-5 with TRBJ2-1; a weak D match, TRBD1 (6 bases). The CDR3 totals 14 residues. The V end lost 6 bases, the J end lost 4 bases, and 13 bases lay between the germline ends. Germline-derived CDR1 and CDR2 are MNHEY and SVGAGI. The CDR3 DNA reads as TGTGCCAGCAGGTTGCTGGGACAATACAATGAGCAGTTCTTC. Translated: CASRLLGQYNEQFF.

The rearrangement links TRBV11-2 to TRBJ1-4; no firm D call. The CDR3 contains 14 residues. V gave up 4 bases and J gave up 7 bases, with 13 bases separating them. Germline lookup yields CDR1 SGHAT and CDR2 FQNNGV. The chain's CDR3 is CASSSSGGLEKLFF. The CDR3 DNA sequence: TGTGCCAGCAGCTCCAGCGGCGGCCTTGAAAAACTGTTTTTT.

The chain uses TRBV5-1 and TRBJ2-7; 14 nucleotides line up with TRBD2. The CDR3 has 17 residues. Trimming took 2 bases from V and 4 from J; bases not matched to a gene: 8. Per germline, CDR1 SGHRS and CDR2 YFSETQ. CDR3 nucleotide sequence: TGCGCCAGCAGCTTTGAGGGGACTAGCGGGAGTAGGTACGAGCAGTACTTC. This sequence encodes CASSFEGTSGSRYEQYF.

The chain has TRBV10-3 and TRBJ2-5; maybe TRBD2 (6 bases). The CDR3 totals 19 residues. Trimming shortened V by 6 bases and J by 4 bases, and 30 bases separated the two germline ends. In germline, CDR1 is ENHRY, CDR2 SYGVKD. CDR3 protein: CAISASRASAPKVVETQYF. DNA of the CDR3: TGTGCCATCAGCGCCAGTCGGGCTAGCGCCCCGAAGGTGGTAGAGACCCAGTACTTC.

V gene TRBV4-3 combines with J gene TRBJ2-5, with unresolved D. CDR3 length: 14 amino acids. The germline V gene has CDR1 LGHNA and CDR2 YSLEER. Trimming left V 0 bases short and J 4 bases short, with 9 bases between. The CDR3 nucleotides read TGCGCCAGCAGCCAAGACAGGTACACAGAGACCCAGTACTTC. This sequence encodes CASSQDRYTETQYF.

The chain joins TRBV4-1 to TRBJ2-7, with TRBD1 identical over 11 bases. The CDR3 totals 15 residues. Germline assignment: CDR1 MGHRA and CDR2 YSYEKL. Trimming cost V 4 bases and J 5 bases; bases outside gene matches: 7. The CDR3, as DNA: TGCGCCAGCAGCCTAGGGACAGGGGGGGGCGACGAGCAGTACTTC. Protein product: CASSLGTGGGDEQYF.

This chain links TRBV19 with TRBJ1-4; D remains unclear. The germline CDR1 and CDR2 sequences are LNHDA and SQIVND (reference sequence). V was trimmed by 3 bases and J by 0 bases, leaving 2 bases between them. This CDR3 has 13 amino acids. The CDR3 coding sequence is TGTGCCAGTAGTATTGCAACTAATGAAAAACTGTTTTTT. Its translation is CASSIATNEKLFF.

CDR3 sequence (DNA): TGTGCCAGCAGCTTAGGCGTGAATCAGCCCCAGCATTTT. Protein: CASSLGVNQPQHF. The chain uses TRBV7-3 and TRBJ1-5; D gene ambiguous. This CDR3 spans 13 amino acids. Trimming removed 2 bases at V and 4 bases at J, with 6 bases between. Germline V gene data show CDR1 as SGHTA and CDR2 as FQGTGA.